The next 24 T cell receptor beta chains were all read from a single sample in a study of T-cell reconstitution after alpha-beta-depleted transplantation in children. Preparation of the TCRbeta library involved a method that used unique molecular identifiers. Each CDR3 protein is one row after TCRdb ran MiXCR on the PCR reads. This table has almost 500,000 distinct CDR3 sequences, roughly a tenth appearing once. The sequencing used PBMCs, collected before TCRalphabeta/CD19-depleted stem cell transplant. The receptors here all came from a child under 10 years old with inherited bone marrow failure, due to receive a stem cell transplant.

The sample holds many counts of this clonotype. CDR3 protein: CAIRAGTEQYF. The DNA of the CDR3 is TGTGCCATCAGGGCAGGGACCGAGCAGTACTTC. The genes are TRBV10-3 and TRBJ2-7; D could derive from TRBD1 or TRBD2 (5 bases each). CDR1 and CDR2 from the germline V gene are ENHRY and SYGVKD. This CDR3 has 11 amino acids. The germline V and J ends were trimmed by 6 bases and 6 bases, with 9 bases remaining between them.

This clonotype was observed at least ten times. This chain uses TRBV4-1 with TRBJ2-2, with D perhaps matching TRBD1 (7 bases). V gave up 2 bases and J gave up 7 bases, with 14 bases separating them. Germline lookup yields CDR1 MGHRA and CDR2 YSYEKL. This CDR3 is 15 amino acids long. The chain's CDR3 is CASSQKDRRDGELFF. In nucleotides, the CDR3 is TGCGCCAGCAGCCAAAAGGACAGGCGGGACGGGGAGCTGTTTTTT.

This clonotype was seen many times. The rearrangement links TRBV6-5 to TRBJ2-3, with a weak D call TRBD2 (6 bases). This CDR3 is built from 15 residues. Looked up from germline, CDR1 is MNHEY and CDR2 is SVGAGI. Trimming took 5 bases from V and 4 from J, leaving 16 bases between them. CDR3 coding DNA: TGTGCCAGCAGTATCTCCGGGAGTAGCCCAGATACGCAGTATTTT. It yields the protein CASSISGSSPDTQYF.

The table lists this clonotype with many counts. The V call is TRBV7-2, the J call TRBJ2-7; no reliable D call. This CDR3 has 15 residues. Trimming took off 1 base at V and 3 bases at J, with 13 bases between the two ends. Germline V lookup: CDR1 SGHTA, CDR2 FQGNSA. The CDR3 DNA follows: TGTGCCAGCAGCTTAGTCGGCGGCCGGATCTACGAGCAGTACTTC. It translates to CASSLVGGRIYEQYF.

This clonotype was detected many times. The V and J genes are TRBV4-1 and TRBJ2-1; perhaps TRBD1 as D (5 bases). The V gene's germline CDR1 is MGHRA and CDR2 YSYEKL. The V end was cut by 3 bases, the J end by 9 bases, with 9 bases between. The CDR3 contains 12 residues. The CDR3 loop is CASSQLRAEQFF. DNA of the CDR3: TGCGCCAGCAGCCAGCTCAGGGCTGAGCAGTTCTTC.

Many counts were recorded for this clonotype. The V gene is TRBV7-9, the J gene TRBJ1-1, with D uncertain. Per germline, CDR1 SEHNR and CDR2 FQNEAQ (reference sequence). This CDR3 contains 12 residues. The V and J ends lost 3 bases and 3 bases respectively, with 5 bases between them. The CDR3 nucleotides are TGTGCCAGCAGCTTTGCAGACACTGAAGCTTTCTTT. The encoded protein is CASSFADTEAFF.

This clonotype was detected many times. This chain connects TRBV7-2 to TRBJ1-1; D ambiguous. Trimming took 3 bases from V and 0 from J, leaving 5 bases between them. The V gene's germline CDR1 is SGHTA and CDR2 FQGNSA. The CDR3 has 13 residues. In DNA, the CDR3 is TGTGCCAGCAGCTTTGCGGTGAACACTGAAGCTTTCTTT. It yields the protein CASSFAVNTEAFF.

Written as DNA, the CDR3 is TGCAGTGCTAGAGTACGGGCCGGCACTGAAGCTTTCTTT. It is translated as CSARVRAGTEAFF. The chain combines TRBV20-1 with TRBJ1-1, with D unclear. The germline CDR1 and CDR2 sequences are DFQATT and SNEGSKA (reference sequence). The CDR3 sequence is 13 residues long. Trimming took off 1 base at V and 4 bases at J, with 10 bases between the two ends.

This clonotype was seen ten or more times. CDR3 loop: CSVPGGRERYNSPLHF. The CDR3 DNA sequence: TGCAGCGTGCCGGGAGGCCGGGAGCGATATAATTCACCCCTCCACTTT. This rearrangement joins TRBV29-1 to TRBJ1-6; no reliable D call. The CDR3 runs 16 residues. Between the trimmed V and J ends, which lost 6 bases and 4 bases, there was a span of 19 bases. The germline V gene has CDR1 SQVTM and CDR2 ANQGSEA.

CDR3 DNA sequence: TGTGCCAGCAGCCAAAGGGGAGCGACCGCTTCCTACGAGCAGTACTTC. It yields the protein CASSQRGATASYEQYF. V gene TRBV3-1 combines with J gene TRBJ2-7; possibly TRBD1 or TRBD2 for D (5 bases each). Trimming pared 2 bases from V and 1 base from J, leaving 15 bases between. Germline loops: CDR1 LGHDT, CDR2 YNNKEL (reference sequence). The CDR3 contains 16 residues.

The V gene is TRBV6-5, the J gene TRBJ2-7; TRBD2 might be the D (6 bases). V was pared by 2 bases and J by 0 bases, with 11 bases between. The CDR3 has 15 amino acids. CDR1 is MNHEY and CDR2 is SVGAGI in the germline V gene. The CDR3 DNA reads as TGTGCCAGCAGTTACGATATGGGACTCTCCTACGAGCAGTACTTC. It yields the protein CASSYDMGLSYEQYF.

This clonotype was seen repeatedly, ten times or more. V gene TRBV12-3 or TRBV12-4 combines with J gene TRBJ2-3; 8 nucleotides match TRBD2. The trim removed 4 bases at V and 3 bases at J, leaving 9 bases unmatched. The CDR3 extends over 16 amino acids. The DNA for the CDR3 is TGTGCCAGCAGTTCGGGACTAGTCAGCTTAACAGATACGCAGTATTTT. This codes for CASSSGLVSLTDTQYF.

This clonotype was counted at least ten times. V and J are TRBV28 and TRBJ2-7, with D possibly matching TRBD1 (6 bases). Per germline, CDR1 MDHEN and CDR2 SYDVKM. This CDR3 is built from 15 residues. V was cut by 1 base and J by 3 bases, with 13 bases left in between. CDR3 nucleotide sequence: TGTGCCAGCAGTTTATTAGGTCCACAGGGCTACGAGCAGTACTTC. It encodes CASSLLGPQGYEQYF.

Remarks on this clonotype: This clone may be a read error of a much larger clone one base away. The rearrangement uses TRBV28 and TRBJ2-7, with 9 positions matching TRBD2. The V and J ends lost 0 bases and 5 bases, in that order; junction bases with no gene match: 2. CDR1 is MDHEN, CDR2 SYDVKM, per germline. This CDR3 comprises 14 residues. The CDR3 nucleotides read TGTGCCAGCAGTTTATGGCGGGAGGGCCACGAGCAGTACTTC. Translated: CASSLWREGHEQYF.

In regard to this clonotype: One end of the junction fails to match germline, which may point to a read error. The V and J genes are TRBV19 and TRBJ2-1; 7 nucleotides agree with TRBD2. CDR3 size: 15 residues. The germline gives CDR1 LNHDA, CDR2 SQIVND (reference sequence). The CDR3 DNA reads as TGTGCCAGTAGTATCGGCGGGAGCTCCTACGATGAGCAGTTCTTC. Translating it yields CASSIGGSSYDEQFF.

At least ten counts were recorded for this clonotype. J is TRBJ1-1 and V is TRBV4-3; 9 bases match TRBD1. Germline loops: CDR1 LGHNA, CDR2 YSLEER. V dropped 5 bases and J dropped 7; count of bases not matched to a gene: 11. This CDR3 contains 15 residues. The CDR3 reads CASSKQDRGKVEAFF. CDR3 DNA sequence: TGCGCCAGCAGCAAGCAGGACAGGGGTAAAGTTGAAGCTTTCTTT.

The chain employs TRBV7-9 and TRBJ2-1; tentative D call: TRBD2 (5 bases). Deletions cut 2 bases from V and 7 bases from J, with 15 bases between. Germline V lookup: CDR1 SEHNR, CDR2 FQNEAQ (reference sequence). The CDR3 length is 15 residues. CDR3: CASSLPRGRGNEQFF. Here the CDR3 DNA reads TGTGCCAGCAGCTTACCCCGGGGTCGCGGGAATGAGCAGTTCTTC.

This clonotype was observed at least ten times. The rearrangement links TRBV5-1 to TRBJ1-1; possibly TRBD1 for D (5 bases). V dropped 6 bases and J dropped 5 bases, with 20 bases sitting between them. The germline V gene encodes CDR1 SGHRS and CDR2 YFSETQ. CDR3 size: 15 residues. CDR3: CASNPLPQDSTEAFF. Written as DNA, the CDR3 is TGCGCCAGCAACCCGCTTCCCCAAGACAGTACTGAAGCTTTCTTT.

The sample holds many counts of this clonotype. The genes are TRBV19 and TRBJ1-1, with D unresolved. The CDR3 consists of 14 residues. Per germline, CDR1 LNHDA and CDR2 SQIVND (reference sequence). The V and J ends lost 3 bases and 8 bases respectively, with 16 bases between them. CDR3 coding DNA: TGTGCCAGTAGTATTATTGGCGAGACAACGGAAGCTTTCTTT. Translating it yields CASSIIGETTEAFF. The variable domain in full, completed from reference TRBV19 and TRBJ1-1, reads DGGITQSPKYLFRKEGQNVTLSCEQNLNHDAMYWYRQDPGQGLRLIYYSQIVNDFQKGDIAEGYSVSREKKESFPLTVTSAQKNPTAFYLCASSIIGETTEAFFGQGTRLTVV.

This clonotype appeared many times. This chain links TRBV2 with TRBJ2-5, with TRBD1 as a possible D gene (6 bases). The CDR3 contains 13 residues. Trimming took off 7 bases at V and 5 bases at J, with 14 bases between the two ends. The germline gives CDR1 SNHLY, CDR2 FYNNEI. CDR3 loop: CASIRGQLETQYF. The CDR3, as DNA: TGTGCCAGCATACGAGGACAGTTGGAGACCCAGTACTTC.

This clonotype appeared a few times. The V gene is TRBV12-3 or TRBV12-4, the J gene TRBJ1-1; D is possibly TRBD1 (6 bases). The CDR3 extends over 12 amino acids. The V and J ends lost 5 bases and 11 bases respectively, with 15 bases between them. The CDR3 coding sequence is TGTGCCAGCAGTCCGGACAGTGGTAAGGCTTTCTTT. Protein: CASSPDSGKAFF.

This chain uses TRBV19 with TRBJ2-6; D ambiguous. Germline lookup yields CDR1 LNHDA and CDR2 SQIVND (reference sequence). The ends were cut back, 5 bases at V and 0 bases at J, with 11 bases in the middle. This CDR3 is built from 16 residues. The CDR3 bases are TGTGCCAGTAGTCTGGACCAATACTCTGGGGCCAACGTCCTGACTTTC. Protein: CASSLDQYSGANVLTF.

The chain couples TRBV6-1 to TRBJ2-5, with D perhaps TRBD1 or TRBD2 (5 bases each). In germline, CDR1 is MNHNS, CDR2 SASEGT. This CDR3 has 14 residues. Between the trimmed V and J ends, which lost 6 bases and 8 bases, there was a span of 19 bases. The CDR3 loop reads CASRRDGALSTQYF. The CDR3 DNA sequence: TGTGCCAGCAGAAGGGACGGGGCGTTGAGTACCCAGTACTTC.

V is TRBV6-5 and J is TRBJ2-7; D may be TRBD1 or TRBD2 (5 bases each). V was trimmed by 6 bases and J by 6 bases, leaving 12 bases between them. There are 12 residues in the CDR3. The germline gives CDR1 MNHEY, CDR2 SVGAGI. CDR3 in DNA: TGTGCCAGCAGAGGGGCCGGGATCGAGCAGTACTTC. This sequence encodes CASRGAGIEQYF.